This T cell receptor (beta chain) was identified during a study of shared clonotypes between healthy human individuals. Deep was the level used in running the assay. TCRdb's copy holds only in-frame clones and misses some; the assay was immunoSEQ multiplex PCR. The sample has 1.5 million to 2.5 million clones; about 95% are singletons. CD45RO negativity and positive selection for CCR7 defined naive CD8 cells, a population that excluded terminally differentiated effector memory CD45RA+ cells. Study observations and caveats: Deeper or shallower sequencing was expected to change how clonotypes are shared among donors. Blood was the sole source, and tissue repertoires probably differ. Shared clonotypes: about 4.6% naive CD4, about 3.3% naive CD8, 2.3% memory CD4, under 0.5% memory CD8.

The V gene's germline CDR1 is SGDLS and CDR2 YYNGEE. There are 15 residues in the CDR3. The junction had 6 bases not matched to a gene; V was cut back by 3 bases and J by 7 bases. This clone was recorded once. Its cognate antigen is unknown. The receptor's source is a man aged 18 to 30 in good health. The chain has TRBV9 and TRBJ1-6, with 8 bases identical to TRBD1. The sequenced material came from naive CD8+ T cells sorted from blood. The CDR3 nucleotides are TGTGCCAGCAGCGCCACAGGGGGAGGGAATTCACCCCTCCACTTT. This sequence encodes CASSATGGGNSPLHF.